What follows are 12 T cell receptor beta chains derived from one specimen sequenced in a study of cytomegalovirus exposure and HLA in healthy donors. A multiplex PCR was run with 60 Vbeta primers and 13 Jbeta primers. Here immunoSEQ multiplex PCR was the method, and the copy in TCRdb shows in-frame clones only, minus some. The repertoire consists of more than 100,000 clones, with roughly 66% occurring once and the leading ten covering less than 3.5%. The sample consisted of PBMCs. The receptors originated from a woman between 45 and 65 years old in good health and CMV-seronegative.

This clone occurred once. This chain joins TRBV4-2 and TRBJ1-3, with D perhaps TRBD1 (5 bases). CDR1 and CDR2 from the germline V gene are LGHNA and YNFKEQ. The V end was cut by 5 bases, the J end by 3 bases, with 11 bases between. CDR3 size: 14 residues. CDR3 nucleotide sequence: TGTGCCAGCAGCATCGGTAGGGGTGGAAACACCATATATTTT. It yields the protein CASSIGRGGNTIYF.

There are a few counts of this clone. J is TRBJ1-4 and V is TRBV29-1, with 7 bases matching TRBD1. J gave up 7 bases and V 7 bases, and 9 bases lay outside the gene matches. CDR1 SQVTM and CDR2 ANQGSEA come from the germline V gene. CDR3 size: 13 residues. The CDR3 spells CSALTGLGEKLFF. CDR3 bases: TGCAGCGCCTTGACAGGGCTTGGTGAAAAACTGTTTTTT.

V usage is TRBV19 and J usage is TRBJ1-2; perhaps TRBD1 as D (6 bases). Trimming stripped 7 bases from V and 4 bases from J, with 13 bases between. This CDR3 region has 13 residues. Germline CDR1 is LNHDA and CDR2 is SQIVND (reference sequence). The CDR3 here is CASNTGGVYGYTF. As DNA, the CDR3 is TGTGCCAGTAATACGGGGGGCGTCTATGGCTACACCTTC. The variable domain in full, completed from reference TRBV19 and TRBJ1-2, reads DGGITQSPKYLFRKEGQNVTLSCEQNLNHDAMYWYRQDPGQGLRLIYYSQIVNDFQKGDIAEGYSVSREKKESFPLTVTSAQKNPTAFYLCASNTGGVYGYTFGSGTRLTVV.

This clone was counted between two and nine times. The chain links TRBV7-2 to TRBJ2-1; a possible D gene is TRBD1 (6 bases). The CDR3 length is 15 residues. Germline values: CDR1 SGHTA, CDR2 FQGNSA. V was cut by 5 bases and J by 13 bases, with 24 bases left in between. DNA of the CDR3: TGTGCCAGCAGCCCCATCCGGTCCGTGGACAGTAATCAGTTCTTC. Its translation: CASSPIRSVDSNQFF.

The chain combines TRBV6-1 with TRBJ1-2; a possible D gene is TRBD1 (5 bases). The CDR3 contains 17 residues. CDR1 is MNHNS and CDR2 is SASEGT in the germline V gene. Trimming left V 0 bases short and J 2 bases short, with 16 bases between. The CDR3, as DNA: TGTGCCAGCAGTGAAGCCCCAGCGCCGGGGGTGAACTATGGCTACACCTTC. This translates into CASSEAPAPGVNYGYTF.

The chain combines TRBV7-9 with TRBJ1-3; D possibly corresponds to TRBD1 (6 bases). Trimming pared 5 bases from V and 4 bases from J, leaving 18 bases between. This CDR3 region has 16 residues. The germline V gene encodes CDR1 SEHNR and CDR2 FQNEAQ (reference sequence). In nucleotides, the CDR3 is TGTGCCAGCAGCAAGCCACAGGGTATGAGGGGAAACACCATATATTTT. It yields the protein CASSKPQGMRGNTIYF.

The chain recombines TRBV7-9 with TRBJ2-5, with 11 bases matching TRBD1. This CDR3 is built from 17 residues. Germline CDR1 is SEHNR and CDR2 is FQNEAQ (reference sequence). V was clipped by 0 bases and J by 4 bases; unmatched bases: 7. This chain's CDR3 is CASSLASGQGAGETQYF. The CDR3 nucleotides read TGTGCCAGCAGCTTAGCTTCTGGACAGGGGGCGGGAGAGACCCAGTACTTC.

The V and J genes are TRBV28 and TRBJ2-7; tentatively, D is TRBD2 (5 bases). Germline-derived CDR1 and CDR2 are MDHEN and SYDVKM. This CDR3 is built from 13 residues. V shed 4 bases and J shed 6 bases, with 13 bases lying between them. This chain's CDR3 is CASSSYSGGEQYF. CDR3 nucleotide sequence: TGTGCCAGCAGTTCATACTCTGGAGGCGAGCAGTACTTC. The complete variable domain, with remaining parts taken from reference TRBV28 and TRBJ2-7, reads DVKVTQSSRYLVKRTGEKVFLECVQDMDHENMFWYRQDPGLGLRLIYFSYDVKMKEKGDIPEGYSVSREKKERFSLILESASTNQTSMYLCASSSYSGGEQYFGPGTRLTVT.

The table lists this clone with a few counts. The chain joins TRBV7-9 to TRBJ2-6; 9 bases fit TRBD1. The CDR3 totals 18 residues. The junction had 8 bases not matched to a gene; V was cut back by 5 bases and J by 0 bases. CDR1 and CDR2 from the germline V gene are SEHNR and FQNEAQ (reference sequence). CDR3 nucleotides: TGTGCCAGCAGCCCGAACACAGGGGGCTCCTCTGGGGCCAACGTCCTGACTTTC. Protein sequence: CASSPNTGGSSGANVLTF.

This clone was seen only once. This rearrangement joins TRBV5-4 to TRBJ2-7, with 9 bases matching TRBD1. V dropped 0 bases and J dropped 4; count of bases not matched to a gene: 5. The CDR3 sequence is 15 residues long. The germline CDR1 and CDR2 sequences are SGHNT and YYREEE (reference sequence). The CDR3 region is CASSLDPGQGYEQYF. The CDR3, as DNA: TGTGCCAGCAGCTTGGATCCGGGACAGGGTTACGAGCAGTACTTC.

Only a few counts were recorded for this clone. The chain recombines TRBV5-1 with TRBJ2-5; 11 nucleotides align to TRBD2. This CDR3 spans 16 amino acids. Germline V CDR1 and CDR2: SGHRS, YFSETQ. V shed 4 bases and J 0 bases; nucleotides not matched to a gene: 5. DNA for the CDR3: TGCGCCAGCAGCGAAACTAGCGGGAGTAACCAAGAGACCCAGTACTTC. As protein: CASSETSGSNQETQYF.

The V call is TRBV11-2, the J call TRBJ2-3, with TRBD2 matching over 8 bases. Germline V CDR1 and CDR2: SGHAT, FQNNGV. V dropped 3 bases and J dropped 6; count of bases not matched to a gene: 8. The CDR3 loop spans 15 amino acids. In nucleotides, the CDR3 is TGTGCCAGCAGCTTGAATGCGGGAGGAGGGGATACGCAGTATTTT. It codes for CASSLNAGGGDTQYF. Based on the CDR3 plus reference TRBV11-2 and TRBJ2-3, the full variable domain is EAGVAQSPRYKIIEKRQSVAFWCNPISGHATLYWYQQILGQGPKLLIQFQNNGVVDDSQLPKDRFSAERLKGVDSTLKIQPAKLEDSAVYLCASSLNAGGGDTQYFGPGTRLTVL.